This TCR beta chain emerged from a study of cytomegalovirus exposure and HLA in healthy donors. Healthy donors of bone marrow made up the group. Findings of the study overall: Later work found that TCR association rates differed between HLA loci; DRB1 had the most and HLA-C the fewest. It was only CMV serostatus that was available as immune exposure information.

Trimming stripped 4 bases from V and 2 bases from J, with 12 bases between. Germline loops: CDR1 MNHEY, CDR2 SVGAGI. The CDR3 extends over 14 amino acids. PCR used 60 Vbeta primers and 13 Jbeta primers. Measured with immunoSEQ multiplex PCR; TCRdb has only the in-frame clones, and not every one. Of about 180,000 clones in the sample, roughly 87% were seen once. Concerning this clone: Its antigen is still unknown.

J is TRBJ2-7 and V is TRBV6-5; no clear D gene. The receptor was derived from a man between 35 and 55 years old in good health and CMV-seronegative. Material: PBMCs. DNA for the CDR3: TGTGCCAGCAGTTCCCGGGTCCCGCCCTACGAGCAGTACTTC. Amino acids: CASSSRVPPYEQYF.